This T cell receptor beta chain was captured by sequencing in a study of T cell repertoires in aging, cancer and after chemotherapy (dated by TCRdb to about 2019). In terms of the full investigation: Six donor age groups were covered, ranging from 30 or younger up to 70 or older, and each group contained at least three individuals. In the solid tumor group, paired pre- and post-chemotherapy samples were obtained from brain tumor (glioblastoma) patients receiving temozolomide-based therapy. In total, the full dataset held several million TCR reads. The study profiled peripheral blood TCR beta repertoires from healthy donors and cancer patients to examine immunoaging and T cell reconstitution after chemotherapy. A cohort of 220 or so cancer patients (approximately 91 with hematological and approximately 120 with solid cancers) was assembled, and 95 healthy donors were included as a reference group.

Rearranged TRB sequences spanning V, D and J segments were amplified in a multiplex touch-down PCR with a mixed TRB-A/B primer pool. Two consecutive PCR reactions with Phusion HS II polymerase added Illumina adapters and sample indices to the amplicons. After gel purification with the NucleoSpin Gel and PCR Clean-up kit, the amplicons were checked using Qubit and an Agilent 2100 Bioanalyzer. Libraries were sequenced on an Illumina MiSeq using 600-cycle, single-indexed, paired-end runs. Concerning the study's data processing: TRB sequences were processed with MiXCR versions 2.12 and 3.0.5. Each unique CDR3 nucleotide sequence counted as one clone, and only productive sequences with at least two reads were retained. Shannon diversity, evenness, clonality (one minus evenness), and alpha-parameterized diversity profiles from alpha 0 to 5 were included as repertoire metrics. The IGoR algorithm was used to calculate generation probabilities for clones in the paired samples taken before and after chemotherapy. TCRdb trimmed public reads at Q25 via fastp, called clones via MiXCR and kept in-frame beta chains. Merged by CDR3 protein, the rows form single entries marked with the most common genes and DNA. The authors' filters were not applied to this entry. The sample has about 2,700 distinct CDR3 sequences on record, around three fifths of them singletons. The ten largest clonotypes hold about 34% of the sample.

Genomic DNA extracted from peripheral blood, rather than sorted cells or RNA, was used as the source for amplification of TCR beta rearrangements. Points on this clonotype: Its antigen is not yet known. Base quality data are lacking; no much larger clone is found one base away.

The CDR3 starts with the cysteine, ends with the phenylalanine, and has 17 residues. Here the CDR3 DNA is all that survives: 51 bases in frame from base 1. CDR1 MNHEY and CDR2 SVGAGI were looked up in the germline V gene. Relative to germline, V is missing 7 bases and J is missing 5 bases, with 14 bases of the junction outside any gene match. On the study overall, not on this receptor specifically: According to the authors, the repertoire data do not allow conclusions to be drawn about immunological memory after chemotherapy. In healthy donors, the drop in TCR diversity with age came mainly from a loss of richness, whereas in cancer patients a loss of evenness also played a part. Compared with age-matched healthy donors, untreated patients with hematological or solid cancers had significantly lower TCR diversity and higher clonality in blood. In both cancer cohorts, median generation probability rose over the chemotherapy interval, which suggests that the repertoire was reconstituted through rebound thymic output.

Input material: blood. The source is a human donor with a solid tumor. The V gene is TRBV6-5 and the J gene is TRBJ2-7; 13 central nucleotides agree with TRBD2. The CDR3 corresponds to CASTSKTSGRRMHEQYF. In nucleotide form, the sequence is TGTGCCAGCACATCCAAGACTAGCGGGAGGAGAATGCACGAGCAGTACTTC.